These T cell receptor beta chains were read from a single sample in a study of a mutant IDH1 vaccine in newly diagnosed glioma. Generated by immunoSEQ multiplex PCR, the TCRdb table keeps only in-frame clones and is missing some. This sample yields roughly 35,000 clones, of which approximately 90% are seen a single time; roughly 4.4% belongs to the top ten. Sample: PBMCs, taken from a glioma patient treated with radiotherapy, temozolomide or both. The receptors come from a middle-aged woman with glioma. Each CDR3 is given with its conserved first and last residue. A D gene is named only where the DNA matches it firmly. For some rows the clone size is stated as once, few or many, or as a class when expanded; others skip it.

CDR3 protein	CDR3 DNA	V gene	J gene	clone size	D gene
CASSGTSGTGPVANYGYTF	TGTGCCAGCAGTGGGACCTCCGGGACAGGGCCCGTTGCTAACTATGGCTACACCTTC	TRBV6-1	TRBJ1-2	once	TRBD1
CASSEGARSGNTIYF	TGTGCCAGCAGTGAAGGGGCCCGGAGTGGAAACACCATATATTTT	TRBV2	TRBJ1-3	NA	NA
CAWSPGTGYEQYF	TGTGCCTGGAGTCCCGGGACGGGCTACGAGCAGTACTTC	TRBV30	TRBJ2-7	NA	NA
CASSQESGNTIYF	TGTGCCAGCAGCCAAGAATCTGGAAACACCATATATTTT	TRBV4-2	TRBJ1-3	NA	NA
CASSHNAGTGVWNSEAFF	TGTGCCAGCAGCCATAACGCCGGGACAGGGGTATGGAACTCTGAAGCTTTCTTT	TRBV5-6	TRBJ1-1	once	TRBD1
CASNPPRGNNYGYTF	TGTGCCAGCAACCCCCCAAGGGGCAACAACTATGGCTACACCTTC	TRBV6-6	TRBJ1-2	once	NA
CASSSPWEGRVGANVLTF	TGTGCCAGCAGCTCACCGTGGGAGGGGCGGGTTGGGGCCAACGTCCTGACTTTC	TRBV7-2	TRBJ2-6	NA	TRBD2
CASSLVSGVNTGELFF	TGTGCCAGTAGTCTTGTATCAGGTGTCAACACCGGGGAGCTGTTTTTT	TRBV19	TRBJ2-2	NA	NA
CASTSGGTGKYEQYF	TGTGCCAGTACCTCAGGGGGAACAGGGAAGTACGAGCAGTACTTC	TRBV19	TRBJ2-7	NA	TRBD1
CASSQEPNYNEQFF	TGCGCCAGCAGCCAAGAACCTAACTACAATGAGCAGTTCTTC	TRBV4-1	TRBJ2-1	NA	NA
CASSEAAQRHSYEQYF	TGTGCCAGCAGTGAAGCTGCCCAGCGGCATTCCTACGAGCAGTACTTC	TRBV25-1	TRBJ2-7	NA	NA
CASSMGYDTGELFF	TGTGCCAGTAGTATGGGGTATGACACCGGGGAGCTGTTTTTT	TRBV19	TRBJ2-2	NA	NA
CASSFLGQGLTKNIQYF	TGTGCCAGCAGTTTCCTCGGACAGGGGCTTACCAAAAACATTCAGTACTTC	TRBV27	TRBJ2-4	NA	TRBD1
CASSEGGSYEQYF	TGTGCCAGCAGCGAGGGCGGGAGCTACGAGCAGTACTTC	TRBV13	TRBJ2-7	NA	TRBD2
CASSSDREEEQYF	TGTGCCAGCAGCTCAGACAGGGAGGAAGAGCAGTACTTC	TRBV7-2	TRBJ2-7	NA	NA
CASSPLSPGLNTEAFF	TGCGCCAGCAGCCCCCTTAGCCCGGGGTTGAACACTGAAGCTTTCTTT	TRBV4-1	TRBJ1-1	NA	NA
CASSVGPGGNTEAFF	TGTGCCAGCAGCGTAGGTCCAGGAGGGAACACTGAAGCTTTCTTT	TRBV9	TRBJ1-1	NA	NA
CSVTGGGRTEAFF	TGCAGCGTAACAGGGGGCGGGCGGACTGAAGCTTTCTTT	TRBV29-1	TRBJ1-1	NA	TRBD1
CAWSVVRGGEAFF	TGTGCCTGGAGTGTGGTCAGGGGTGGTGAAGCTTTCTTT	TRBV30	TRBJ1-1	NA	NA
CASRYTGLAGGQQYF	TGTGCCAGCAGATACACGGGACTAGCGGGAGGGCAGCAGTACTTC	TRBV27	TRBJ2-7	NA	TRBD2
CASRGDREDNEQFF	TGCGCCAGCAGGGGAGATCGGGAGGACAATGAGCAGTTCTTC	TRBV10-1	TRBJ2-1	once	TRBD2
CASSESQGASEAFF	TGCGCCAGCAGTGAGTCCCAGGGGGCCTCTGAAGCTTTCTTT	TRBV10-1	TRBJ1-1	once	TRBD1
CASNIQGPISGNTIYF	TGTGCCAGCAACATACAGGGTCCAATCTCTGGAAACACCATATATTTT	TRBV2	TRBJ1-3	few	NA
CSAPWGDTQYF	TGCAGTGCTCCGTGGGGAGATACGCAGTATTTT	TRBV20-1	TRBJ2-3	NA	NA
CASSTQGIGELFF	TGTGCCAGTAGTACTCAGGGGATCGGGGAGCTGTTTTTT	TRBV19	TRBJ2-2	NA	NA
CASSHRTDPTDTQYF	TGTGCCAGCAGCCATCGGACCGATCCCACAGATACGCAGTATTTT	TRBV9	TRBJ2-3	once	NA
CASSIAGREQYF	TGTGCCAGCTCAATAGCGGGACGGGAGCAGTACTTC	TRBV28	TRBJ2-7	NA	TRBD2
CASSLMGPWDNEQFF	TGCGCCAGCAGCTTGATGGGACCATGGGACAATGAGCAGTTCTTC	TRBV5-1	TRBJ2-1	NA	NA
CASSLGTFDEKLFF	TGTGCCAGCAGCTTGGGGACGTTCGATGAAAAACTGTTTTTT	TRBV7-9	TRBJ1-4	NA	NA
CSATDGIEQYF	TGCAGTGCTACCGACGGTATCGAGCAGTACTTC	TRBV20-1	TRBJ2-7	NA	NA
CASSLKGVDTQYF	TGTGCCAGCAGTTTGAAAGGGGTAGATACGCAGTATTTT	TRBV27	TRBJ2-3	once	NA
CASSYSFTGTGTEAFF	TGTGCCAGCAGTTACTCCTTTACAGGTACCGGGACTGAAGCTTTCTTT	TRBV6-5	TRBJ1-1	NA	NA
CASRVSDEKLFF	TGTGCCAGCCGGGTTTCGGATGAAAAACTGTTTTTT	TRBV6-6	TRBJ1-4	NA	NA
CATSRGGKTQYF	TGTGCCACCAGCAGAGGAGGGAAGACCCAGTACTTC	TRBV15	TRBJ2-5	NA	NA
CASRLVGTGGAEQYF	TGTGCCAGCAGGCTGGTGGGGACAGGGGGCGCCGAGCAGTACTTC	TRBV2	TRBJ2-7	NA	TRBD1
CASLNQGTGARYGYTF	TGTGCCAGCCTAAATCAGGGGACAGGGGCGAGGTATGGCTACACCTTC	TRBV28	TRBJ1-2	NA	TRBD1
CASSFAGGTDTQYF	TGTGCCAGCAGCTTTGCGGGCGGCACAGATACGCAGTATTTT	TRBV7-8	TRBJ2-3	NA	NA
CASSLEGGNQPQHF	TGCGCCAGCAGCTTGGAGGGTGGCAATCAGCCCCAGCATTTT	TRBV5-1	TRBJ1-5	NA	NA
CASSIGGSRETQYF	TGTGCCAGTAGTATTGGAGGGTCGAGGGAGACCCAGTACTTC	TRBV19	TRBJ2-5	NA	NA
CASSSPFSGANQPQHF	TGTGCCAGTAGTTCCCCCTTTTCCGGGGCAAATCAGCCCCAGCATTTT	TRBV19	TRBJ1-5	NA	NA
CASRRVGETQYF	TGTGCCAGCAGGAGGGTAGGAGAGACCCAGTACTTC	TRBV6-1	TRBJ2-5	NA	NA
CASSVGNSPLHF	TGTGCCAGCAGTGTGGGGAATTCACCCCTCCACTTT	TRBV7-8	TRBJ1-6	once	NA
CASSLASGRVANEQFF	TGTGCCAGCAGCTTAGCTAGCGGGAGGGTGGCCAATGAGCAGTTCTTC	TRBV7-3	TRBJ2-1	few	TRBD2